The 14 T cell receptor beta chains given below trace back to one sample, sequenced in a study of T cell responses to AZD1222 COVID-19 vaccine. Generated by immunoSEQ multiplex PCR, the TCRdb table keeps only in-frame clones and is missing some. The sample lists approximately 88,000 clones, approximately 91% seen once, with approximately 5.2% in the top ten. The sequences come from peripheral blood, collected 28 days after the second AZD1222 dose. The receptors were gathered from an adult who received the AZD1222 COVID-19 vaccine.

The chain is built from TRBV6-6 and TRBJ2-2; 7 bases are a match to TRBD1. V shed 7 bases and J 4 bases; nucleotides not matched to a gene: 6. The CDR3 is 14 residues long. Germline lookup yields CDR1 MNHNY and CDR2 SVGAGI (reference sequence). CDR3 amino acids: CASTETGSTGELFF. The CDR3 region has the DNA TGTGCCAGCACCGAGACAGGGAGCACCGGGGAGCTGTTTTTT.

The chain employs TRBV30 and TRBJ1-2; D not certain. Germline V lookup: CDR1 GTSNPN, CDR2 SVGIG (reference sequence). The CDR3 length is 13 residues. V was pared by 2 bases and J by 7 bases, with 14 bases between. DNA of the CDR3: TGTGCCTGGAGTCCTATATGGGAGGTTGGCTACACCTTC. Amino acid sequence: CAWSPIWEVGYTF.

V is TRBV18 and J is TRBJ2-2; D possibly corresponds to TRBD1 (5 bases). Germline-derived CDR1 and CDR2 are KGHSH and LQKENI. The CDR3 has 14 amino acids. V was shortened by 3 bases and J by 5 bases, with 10 bases between the two germline ends. The DNA for the CDR3 is TGTGCCAGCTCACCTGGAAGGGGAACCGGGGAGCTGTTTTTT. Protein product: CASSPGRGTGELFF.

The J gene is TRBJ1-2, the V gene TRBV19, with TRBD1 matching over 7 bases. The CDR3 has 14 residues. In germline, CDR1 is LNHDA, CDR2 SQIVND (reference sequence). Trimming cost V 5 bases and J 0 bases; bases outside gene matches: 3. The DNA of the CDR3 is TGTGCCAGTAGTGTTGGGACAGCTAACTATGGCTACACCTTC. Amino acids: CASSVGTANYGYTF.

The gene calls are TRBV5-4 and TRBJ1-6; 9 bases align to TRBD1. CDR3 length: 15 amino acids. CDR1 is SGHNT, CDR2 YYREEE, per germline (reference sequence). After removal of 2 bases from V and 8 bases from J, the junction contained 5 bases not matched to a gene. CDR3: CASSLRQGGDSPLHF. The DNA of the CDR3 is TGTGCCAGCAGCTTACGACAGGGGGGTGATTCACCCCTCCACTTT. Supplemented by reference TRBV5-4 and TRBJ1-6, the full variable domain reads ETGVTQSPTHLIKTRGQQVTLRCSSQSGHNTVSWYQQALGQGPQFIFQYYREEENGRGNFPPRFSGLQFPNYSSELNVNALELDDSALYLCASSLRQGGDSPLHFGNGTRLTVT.

The V and J genes are TRBV12-5 and TRBJ1-2; no firm D call. Trimming shortened V by 6 bases and J by 0 bases, and 8 bases separated the two germline ends. The germline V gene has CDR1 LGHNT and CDR2 FRNRAP. CDR3 size: 13 residues. CDR3 protein: CASGQQTNYGYTF. In DNA, the CDR3 is TGTGCTAGTGGGCAGCAGACTAACTATGGCTACACCTTC.

The chain links TRBV6-5 to TRBJ1-1; D ambiguous. Trimming left V 2 bases short and J 1 base short, with 8 bases between. CDR1 and CDR2 (germline): MNHEY, SVGAGI. The CDR3 has 14 amino acids. The CDR3 DNA follows: TGTGCCAGCAGTTACGGGAACCAGAACACTGAAGCTTTCTTT. This gives the protein CASSYGNQNTEAFF.

The V call is TRBV12-2, the J call TRBJ1-1; TRBD1 is the table's D call, not checked against the DNA. TRBV12-2 has pseudogene status. CDR3 length: 14 residues. The CDR3 nucleotides read TGTGCAAGTCGCTTAGACCCGGGGACAGTCGGAGCTTTCTTT. Translated, it gives CASRLDPGTVGAFF.

The chain employs TRBV5-4 and TRBJ2-5, with TRBD2 identical over 12 bases. V shed 4 bases and J 8 bases; nucleotides not matched to a gene: 6. The germline V gene has CDR1 SGHNT and CDR2 YYREEE (reference sequence). CDR3 length: 14 amino acids. Here the CDR3 DNA reads TGTGCCAGCAGCCTATGGACTAGCGGGGCTACCCAGTACTTC. Protein: CASSLWTSGATQYF. The full variable domain, with the rest looked up from reference TRBV5-4 and TRBJ2-5, is ETGVTQSPTHLIKTRGQQVTLRCSSQSGHNTVSWYQQALGQGPQFIFQYYREEENGRGNFPPRFSGLQFPNYSSELNVNALELDDSALYLCASSLWTSGATQYFGPGTRLLVL.

The chain employs TRBV4-1 and TRBJ2-6, with D tentatively TRBD1 or TRBD2 (6 bases each). Trimming took off 4 bases at V and 0 bases at J, with 19 bases between the two ends. The CDR3 length is 19 residues. The V gene's germline CDR1 is MGHRA and CDR2 YSYEKL. As DNA, the CDR3 is TGCGCCAGCAGCCGGGAGGACAGCAAAATACGCTCTGGGGCCAACGTCCTGACTTTC. This encodes CASSREDSKIRSGANVLTF.

This rearrangement joins TRBV19 to TRBJ1-4; D remains ambiguous. Trimming shortened V by 5 bases and J by 0 bases, and 10 bases separated the two germline ends. Looked up from germline, CDR1 is LNHDA and CDR2 is SQIVND (reference sequence). This CDR3 contains 15 residues. CDR3 sequence: CASSLHSTTNEKLFF. As DNA, the CDR3 is TGTGCCAGTAGTCTCCACAGCACAACTAATGAAAAACTGTTTTTT.

The chain joins TRBV5-1 to TRBJ1-1; D gene ambiguous. The CDR3 is made up of 14 amino acids. Germline V lookup: CDR1 SGHRS, CDR2 YFSETQ. V lost 0 bases and J 1 base, leaving 7 bases between the germline ends. In DNA form, the CDR3 reads TGCGCCAGCAGCTTGGCTGGAGGGAACACTGAAGCTTTCTTT. It codes for CASSLAGGNTEAFF. The whole variable domain, remainder taken from reference TRBV5-1 and TRBJ1-1, is KAGVTQTPRYLIKTRGQQVTLSCSPISGHRSVSWYQQTPGQGLQFLFEYFSETQRNKGNFPGRFSGRQFSNSRSEMNVSTLELGDSALYLCASSLAGGNTEAFFGQGTRLTVV.

The J gene is TRBJ2-6, the V gene TRBV3-1 (or the pseudogene TRBV3-2), with D possibly being TRBD2 (5 bases). Trimming pared 6 bases from V and 2 bases from J, leaving 14 bases between. CDR1 is LGHDT, CDR2 YNNKEL, per germline (reference sequence). The CDR3 runs 16 residues. The CDR3 here is CASRESEGAGANVLTF. DNA for the CDR3: TGTGCCAGCAGGGAGAGCGAGGGTGCTGGGGCCAACGTCCTGACTTTC.

The chain uses TRBV6-5 and TRBJ2-7; TRBD2 matches 11 bases. CDR3 length: 16 amino acids. In germline, CDR1 is MNHEY, CDR2 SVGAGI. With 0 bases clipped from V and 1 base from J, the junction kept 2 bases outside the gene matches. The DNA of the CDR3 is TGTGCCAGCAGTTACTCGGGGACTAGCGGATCCTACGAGCAGTACTTC. The encoded protein is CASSYSGTSGSYEQYF.